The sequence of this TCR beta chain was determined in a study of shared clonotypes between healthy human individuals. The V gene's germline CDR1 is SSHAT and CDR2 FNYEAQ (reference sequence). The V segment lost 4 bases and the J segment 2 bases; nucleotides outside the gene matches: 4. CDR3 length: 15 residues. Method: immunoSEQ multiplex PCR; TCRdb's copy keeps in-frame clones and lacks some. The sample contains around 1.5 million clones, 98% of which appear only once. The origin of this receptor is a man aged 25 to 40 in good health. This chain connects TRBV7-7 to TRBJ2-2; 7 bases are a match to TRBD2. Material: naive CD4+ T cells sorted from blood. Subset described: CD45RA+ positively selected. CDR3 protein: CASSSGLPNTGELFF. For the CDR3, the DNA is TGTGCCAGCAGCTCGGGACTACCTAACACCGGGGAGCTGTTTTTT.